What follows are 12 T cell receptor beta chains derived from one specimen sequenced in a study of blood T cell repertoires in COVID-19. Generated by immunoSEQ multiplex PCR, the TCRdb table keeps only in-frame clones and is missing some. The sample shows approximately 130,000 clones, approximately 84% of them seen only once. The material sequenced was peripheral blood. The receptors shown here come from a woman aged 50 to 60 who had recovered from COVID-19.

CDR3 nucleotide sequence: TGTGCCAGCCGGCAGGGTGAGGAAAAACTGTTTTTT. This sequence encodes CASRQGEEKLFF. The chain recombines TRBV2 with TRBJ1-4; possibly TRBD1 for D (5 bases). V dropped 8 bases and J dropped 8 bases, with 12 bases sitting between them. Germline CDR1 SNHLY, CDR2 FYNNEI. The CDR3 has 12 amino acids.

The chain is built from TRBV2 and TRBJ2-7, with TRBD1 matching over 7 bases. This CDR3 is 13 amino acids long. Germline V gives CDR1 SNHLY, CDR2 FYNNEI. V shed 6 bases and J 5 bases; nucleotides not matched to a gene: 7. Here the CDR3 DNA reads TGTGCCAGCAGCCCCGGACAGGCGCACGAGCAGTACTTC. This gives the protein CASSPGQAHEQYF.

The rearrangement links TRBV19 to TRBJ1-1, with unresolved D. The CDR3 loop spans 13 amino acids. Trimming took off 2 bases at V and 4 bases at J, with 8 bases between the two ends. In germline, CDR1 is LNHDA, CDR2 SQIVND (reference sequence). The CDR3 here is CASSITESTEAFF. CDR3 DNA: TGTGCCAGTAGTATAACAGAGTCCACTGAAGCTTTCTTT.

The CDR3: CSARVGGKSYEQYF. In DNA form, the CDR3 reads TGCAGCGCCCGGGTGGGGGGAAAATCCTACGAGCAGTACTTC. The rearrangement links TRBV29-1 to TRBJ2-7; D is possibly TRBD2 (6 bases). The ends were cut back, 7 bases at V and 1 base at J, with 17 bases in the middle. The CDR3 is made up of 14 amino acids. The germline V gene has CDR1 SQVTM and CDR2 ANQGSEA.

The chain links TRBV3-1 (or the pseudogene TRBV3-2) to TRBJ2-3; perhaps TRBD2 as D (6 bases). Germline V gene data show CDR1 as LGHDT and CDR2 as YNNKEL (reference sequence). V was cut by 5 bases and J by 0 bases, with 9 bases left in between. This CDR3 comprises 14 residues. CDR3 nucleotide sequence: TGTGCCAGCAGCTATAGCGGTAGCACAGATACGCAGTATTTT. Residues: CASSYSGSTDTQYF.

V and J are TRBV2 and TRBJ2-2, with a weak D call TRBD2 (5 bases). The CDR3 contains 15 residues. Per the germline V gene, CDR1 is SNHLY and CDR2 is FYNNEI. Between the trimmed V and J ends, which lost 5 bases and 0 bases, there was a span of 10 bases. The CDR3 DNA reads TGTGCCAGCAGTTCCGGGATCGCGAACACCGGGGAGCTGTTTTTT. This translates into CASSSGIANTGELFF. Looking up the rest from reference TRBV2 and TRBJ2-2 gives the full variable domain: EPEVTQTPSHQVTQMGQEVILRCVPISNHLYFYWYRQILGQKVEFLVSFYNNEISEKSEIFDDQFSVERPDGSNFTLKIRSTKLEDSAMYFCASSSGIANTGELFFGEGSRLTVL.

The chain links TRBV7-8 to TRBJ2-3; 10 nucleotides line up with TRBD2. The germline CDR1 and CDR2 sequences are SGHVS and FQNEAQ. This CDR3 spans 16 amino acids. J lost 2 bases, V lost 3 bases, and 5 bases had no gene match. The DNA of the CDR3 is TGTGCCAGCAGCTTTTTAGCGGGGGGCCTCACAGATACGCAGTATTTT. It translates to CASSFLAGGLTDTQYF.

V usage is TRBV6-1 and J usage is TRBJ1-2, with D perhaps matching TRBD1 (5 bases). The V end lost 3 bases, the J end lost 5 bases, and 10 bases lay between the germline ends. The CDR3 extends over 13 amino acids. Per the germline V gene, CDR1 is MNHNS and CDR2 is SASEGT. The CDR3 DNA follows: TGTGCCAGCAGTGACAGGGAAGGGTATGGCTACACCTTC. As protein: CASSDREGYGYTF.

This clone was seen only once. CDR3 coding DNA: TGTGCCATCAGGGCCGGACAGGACGCCTACAATGAGCAGTTCTTC. Amino acids: CAIRAGQDAYNEQFF. V usage is TRBV10-3 and J usage is TRBJ2-1; 7 nucleotides align to TRBD1. Per the germline V gene, CDR1 is ENHRY and CDR2 is SYGVKD. Trimming at V came to 6 bases and at J to 2 bases, leaving 7 bases not matched to a gene. The CDR3 contains 15 residues.

V is TRBV7-9 and J is TRBJ2-1; weak D call: TRBD2 (6 bases). Trimming cost V 7 bases and J 2 bases, with 18 bases left between them. This CDR3 comprises 16 residues. Germline assignment: CDR1 SEHNR and CDR2 FQNEAQ (reference sequence). The CDR3 DNA is TGTGCCAGCACCGATGCCGGGAGAGGGGCCTACAATGAGCAGTTCTTC. This translates into CASTDAGRGAYNEQFF.

The chain uses TRBV24-1 and TRBJ1-5, with no clear D. V was pared by 1 base and J by 1 base, with 7 bases between. The CDR3 consists of 15 residues. CDR1 is KGHDR, CDR2 SFDVKD, per germline. CDR3 sequence reads: CATSDFNGSNQPQHF. As DNA, the CDR3 is TGTGCCACCAGTGATTTCAACGGGAGCAATCAGCCCCAGCATTTT.

The gene calls are TRBV5-1 and TRBJ1-3; 11 bases line up with TRBD1. Losses at the gene ends were 4 bases for V and 2 bases for J; bases not matched to a gene: 2. The CDR3 has 15 amino acids. CDR1 SGHRS and CDR2 YFSETQ come from the germline V gene. For the CDR3, the DNA is TGCGCCAGCAGCCAGGGACAGGGGGCTGGAAACACCATATATTTT. Amino acid sequence: CASSQGQGAGNTIYF.